The next 18 T cell receptor beta chains were all read from a single sample in a study of beta chain features in type 1 diabetes. Sequencing targeted expressed TCRB transcripts, as all isolated RNA had been reverse transcribed. The protocol was immunoSEQ multiplex PCR, while the TCRdb copy is restricted to in-frame clones and leaves out a portion. The sample comprises more than 300,000 clones, about 14% of which are singletons, and approximately 0.019% rests with the top ten. The specimen was naive CD4+ T cells from blood. Source of these receptors: a woman under 30 in good health.

The sample holds a few counts of this clone. The chain recombines TRBV18 with TRBJ1-3; D perhaps matches TRBD1 (6 bases). With 2 bases removed from V and 2 bases from J, the gap between germline ends came to 13 bases. This CDR3 has 16 residues. Germline assignment: CDR1 KGHSH and CDR2 LQKENI. CDR3 nucleotide sequence: TGTGCCAGCTCACCATTGCAGGGGACCACTGGAAACACCATATATTTT. Protein sequence: CASSPLQGTTGNTIYF.

This clone was detected only a few times. V and J are TRBV7-9 and TRBJ2-1; 10 positions match TRBD2. This CDR3 comprises 19 residues. V lost 4 bases and J lost 0; bases outside the gene matches: 12. Germline CDR1 reads SEHNR; CDR2 reads FQNEAQ (reference sequence). CDR3 amino acids: CASSSRGSGRLSSYNEQFF. DNA of the CDR3: TGTGCCAGCAGCTCCCGAGGTAGCGGGAGGTTATCCTCCTACAATGAGCAGTTCTTC.

The chain uses TRBV5-6 and TRBJ1-5; D is undetermined. The CDR3 runs to 15 residues. Germline V gives CDR1 SGHDT, CDR2 YYEEEE. With 1 base removed from V and 6 bases from J, the gap between germline ends came to 14 bases. Here the CDR3 reads CASSLRVVRGQPQHF. The CDR3 DNA sequence: TGTGCCAGCAGCTTGCGGGTAGTACGTGGTCAGCCCCAGCATTTT. The whole variable domain, remainder taken from reference TRBV5-6 and TRBJ1-5, is DAGVTQSPTHLIKTRGQQVTLRCSPKSGHDTVSWYQQALGQGPQFIFQYYEEEERQRGNFPDRFSGHQFPNYSSELNVNALLLGDSALYLCASSLRVVRGQPQHFGDGTRLSIL.

DNA of the CDR3: TGTGCCAGCAACCCCGGCAGGGCCTACGAGCAGTACTTC. Residues: CASNPGRAYEQYF. The gene calls are TRBV28 and TRBJ2-7, with D possibly matching TRBD1 (5 bases). The CDR3 spans 13 residues. Germline V CDR1 and CDR2: MDHEN, SYDVKM. Trimming took 7 bases from V and 2 from J, leaving 12 bases between them.

The J gene is TRBJ1-3, the V gene TRBV6-1; D is perhaps TRBD1 (6 bases). Trimming shortened V by 7 bases and J by 2 bases, and 12 bases separated the two germline ends. Germline loops: CDR1 MNHNS, CDR2 SASEGT. This CDR3 spans 14 amino acids. In DNA form, the CDR3 reads TGTGCCAGCAAAAGCTACAGGGCTGGAAACACCATATATTTT. Its protein is CASKSYRAGNTIYF.

This clone was observed a single time. The V and J genes are TRBV25-1 and TRBJ1-2; TRBD1 agrees at 9 bases. The CDR3 has 17 amino acids. CDR1 MGHDK and CDR2 SYGVNS come from the germline V gene. V shed 3 bases and J 3 bases; nucleotides not matched to a gene: 11. The CDR3 DNA follows: TGTGCCAGCAGTGATACACCCGGGACAGGGAACGACTATGGCTACACCTTC. Translation: CASSDTPGTGNDYGYTF.

There are a few counts of this clone. The chain combines TRBV9 with TRBJ1-5; no reliable D call. Trimming cost V 0 bases and J 5 bases, with 15 bases left between them. CDR1 SGDLS and CDR2 YYNGEE come from the germline V gene. The CDR3 has 16 amino acids. The chain's CDR3 is CASSVGPARPYQPQHF. In DNA, the CDR3 is TGTGCCAGCAGCGTAGGGCCCGCACGCCCTTATCAGCCCCAGCATTTT.

The rearrangement links TRBV2 to TRBJ1-1; D remains ambiguous. Germline CDR1 SNHLY, CDR2 FYNNEI. This CDR3 is built from 12 residues. The CDR3 DNA is TGTGTCCGAACGTCACATCTTACTGAAGCTTTCTTT. Translation gives CVRTSHLTEAFF.

There are a few counts of this clone. V and J are TRBV11-1 and TRBJ2-1, with 8 bases matching TRBD1. Germline CDR1 and CDR2: SGHAT and FQDESV (reference sequence). Trimming at V came to 5 bases and at J to 7 bases, leaving 7 bases not matched to a gene. The CDR3 spans 14 residues. CDR3 loop: CASSDRTGLNEQFF. DNA of the CDR3: TGTGCCAGCAGCGACCGGACAGGGTTAAATGAGCAGTTCTTC.

The rearrangement links TRBV5-4 to TRBJ2-3; TRBD1 matches 7 bases. The ends lost 0 bases at V and 4 bases at J; junction bases unmatched: 5. Looked up from germline, CDR1 is SGHNT and CDR2 is YYREEE (reference sequence). The CDR3 runs to 15 residues. CDR3 bases: TGTGCCAGCAGCTTGGGGAACAGGGGCCCAGATACGCAGTATTTT. Translation gives CASSLGNRGPDTQYF.

This sequence joins TRBV19 and TRBJ1-1; D is ambiguous. The V end lost 5 bases, the J end lost 4 bases, and 14 bases lay between the germline ends. In germline, CDR1 is LNHDA, CDR2 SQIVND (reference sequence). The CDR3 is 14 amino acids. This chain's CDR3 is CASSSRGGSTEAFF. CDR3 DNA: TGTGCCAGTAGTTCCCGGGGAGGGAGCACTGAAGCTTTCTTT.

This clone was found a few times. This chain uses TRBV9 with TRBJ2-2; TRBD1 matches 8 bases. J gave up 4 bases and V 2 bases, and 13 bases lay outside the gene matches. CDR1 SGDLS and CDR2 YYNGEE come from the germline V gene. This CDR3 has 18 amino acids. The CDR3 reads CASSVTGVEAMGTGELFF. For the CDR3, the DNA is TGTGCCAGCAGCGTGACAGGGGTGGAGGCGATGGGCACCGGGGAGCTGTTTTTT.

With regard to this clone: At the DNA level, this CDR3 is encoded by other sequences in the same sample as well. V gene TRBV18 combines with J gene TRBJ1-1; D gene uncertain. The ends were cut back, 2 bases at V and 1 base at J, with 8 bases in the middle. The germline CDR1 and CDR2 sequences are KGHSH and LQKENI. The CDR3 is 14 residues long. The DNA of the CDR3 is TGTGCCAGCTCACCAGCGGGAGCGAACACTGAAGCTTTCTTT. This translates into CASSPAGANTEAFF.

This clone appeared a few times. This sequence joins TRBV4-1 and TRBJ2-2, with 7 bases identical to TRBD1. The CDR3 is 13 residues long. V gave up 6 bases and J gave up 5 bases; unmatched junction bases: 3. Germline V gene sequence: CDR1 MGHRA, CDR2 YSYEKL. The CDR3, as DNA: TGCGCCAGCAGGGACAGGAGGACCGGGGAGCTGTTTTTT. Translating it yields CASRDRRTGELFF.

This clone occurred a few times. V usage is TRBV7-8 and J usage is TRBJ2-1; the match to TRBD2 covers 10 bases. The V and J ends lost 6 bases and 3 bases, in that order; junction bases with no gene match: 5. Germline CDR1 reads SGHVS; CDR2 reads FQNEAQ. The CDR3 contains 15 residues. CDR3 amino acids: CASRRLAGDYNEQFF. CDR3 nucleotides: TGTGCCAGCAGGCGTCTAGCGGGAGACTACAATGAGCAGTTCTTC.

V usage is TRBV14 and J usage is TRBJ2-3; TRBD1 is a possible D gene (6 bases). The ends were cut back, 1 base at V and 3 bases at J, with 8 bases in the middle. This CDR3 is 14 amino acids long. Looked up from germline, CDR1 is SGHDN and CDR2 is FVKESK. CDR3 nucleotides: TGTGCCAGCAGCCAAGGTACAGGGACAGATACGCAGTATTTT. Amino acids: CASSQGTGTDTQYF.

Here the CDR3 DNA reads TGTGCCTGGAGTAGCGGGAGCGGCACAGATACGCAGTATTTT. Translating it yields CAWSSGSGTDTQYF. The V call is TRBV30, the J call TRBJ2-3, with 8 bases fitting TRBD2. Germline V CDR1 and CDR2: GTSNPN, SVGIG (reference sequence). This CDR3 has 14 residues. J lost 1 base, V lost 2 bases, and 2 bases had no gene match.

This clone was seen a handful of times. The genes are TRBV4-2 and TRBJ2-6; tentatively, D is TRBD2 (5 bases). Germline V CDR1 and CDR2: LGHNA, YNFKEQ. V lost 2 bases to trimming and J lost 0 bases, with 5 bases between them. This CDR3 has 15 amino acids. CDR3 protein: CASSQRGSGANVLTF. The CDR3 bases are TGTGCCAGCAGCCAACGGGGCTCTGGGGCCAACGTCCTGACTTTC.